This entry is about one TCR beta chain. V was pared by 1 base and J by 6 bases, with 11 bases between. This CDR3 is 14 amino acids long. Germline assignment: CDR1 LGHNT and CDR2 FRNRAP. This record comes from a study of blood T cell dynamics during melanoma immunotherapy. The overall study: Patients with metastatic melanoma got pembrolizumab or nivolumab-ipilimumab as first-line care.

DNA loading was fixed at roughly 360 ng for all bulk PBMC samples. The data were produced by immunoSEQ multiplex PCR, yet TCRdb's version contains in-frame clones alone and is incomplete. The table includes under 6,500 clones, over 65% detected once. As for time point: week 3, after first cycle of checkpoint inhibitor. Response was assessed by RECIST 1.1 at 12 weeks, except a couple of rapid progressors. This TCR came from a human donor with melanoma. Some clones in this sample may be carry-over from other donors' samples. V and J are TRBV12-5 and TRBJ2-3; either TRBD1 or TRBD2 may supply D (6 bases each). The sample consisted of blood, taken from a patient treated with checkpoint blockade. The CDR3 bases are TGTGCTAGTGGTTTGGCGGGGGCTGGTGATACGCAGTATTTT. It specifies CASGLAGAGDTQYF.